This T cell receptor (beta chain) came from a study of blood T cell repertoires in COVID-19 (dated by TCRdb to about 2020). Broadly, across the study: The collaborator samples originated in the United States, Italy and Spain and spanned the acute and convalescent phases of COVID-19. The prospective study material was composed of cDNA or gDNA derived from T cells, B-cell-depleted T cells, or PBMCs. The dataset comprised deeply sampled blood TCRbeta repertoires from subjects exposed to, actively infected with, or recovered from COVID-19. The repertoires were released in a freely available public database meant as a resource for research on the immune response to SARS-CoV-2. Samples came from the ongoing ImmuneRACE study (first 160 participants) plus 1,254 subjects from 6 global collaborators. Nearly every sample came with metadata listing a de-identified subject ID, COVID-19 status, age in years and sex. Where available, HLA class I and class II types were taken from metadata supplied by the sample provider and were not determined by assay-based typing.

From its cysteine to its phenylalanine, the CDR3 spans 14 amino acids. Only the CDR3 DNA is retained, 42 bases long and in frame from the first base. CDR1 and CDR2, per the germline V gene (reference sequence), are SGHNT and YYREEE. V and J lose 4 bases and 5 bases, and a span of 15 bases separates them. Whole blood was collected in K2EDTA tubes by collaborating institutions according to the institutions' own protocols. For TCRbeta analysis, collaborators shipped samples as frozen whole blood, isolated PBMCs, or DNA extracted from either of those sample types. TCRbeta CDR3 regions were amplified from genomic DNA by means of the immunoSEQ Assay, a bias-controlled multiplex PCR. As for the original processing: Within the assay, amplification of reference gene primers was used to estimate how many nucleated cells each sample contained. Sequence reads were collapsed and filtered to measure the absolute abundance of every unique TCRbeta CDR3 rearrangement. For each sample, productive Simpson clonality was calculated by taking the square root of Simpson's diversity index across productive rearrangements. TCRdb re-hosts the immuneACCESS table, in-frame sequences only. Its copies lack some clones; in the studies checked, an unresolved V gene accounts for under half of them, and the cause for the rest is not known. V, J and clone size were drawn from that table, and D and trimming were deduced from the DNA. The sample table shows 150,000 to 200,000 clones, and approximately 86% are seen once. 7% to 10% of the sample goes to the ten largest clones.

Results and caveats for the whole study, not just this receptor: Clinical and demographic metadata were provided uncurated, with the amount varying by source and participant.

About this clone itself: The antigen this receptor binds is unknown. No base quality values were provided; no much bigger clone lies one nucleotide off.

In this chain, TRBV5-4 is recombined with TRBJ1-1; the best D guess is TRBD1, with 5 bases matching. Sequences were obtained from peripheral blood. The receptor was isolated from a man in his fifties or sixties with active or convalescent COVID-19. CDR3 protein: CASSADGGWTEAFF. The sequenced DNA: TGTGCCAGCAGCGCGGACGGGGGGTGGACTGAAGCTTTCTTT.